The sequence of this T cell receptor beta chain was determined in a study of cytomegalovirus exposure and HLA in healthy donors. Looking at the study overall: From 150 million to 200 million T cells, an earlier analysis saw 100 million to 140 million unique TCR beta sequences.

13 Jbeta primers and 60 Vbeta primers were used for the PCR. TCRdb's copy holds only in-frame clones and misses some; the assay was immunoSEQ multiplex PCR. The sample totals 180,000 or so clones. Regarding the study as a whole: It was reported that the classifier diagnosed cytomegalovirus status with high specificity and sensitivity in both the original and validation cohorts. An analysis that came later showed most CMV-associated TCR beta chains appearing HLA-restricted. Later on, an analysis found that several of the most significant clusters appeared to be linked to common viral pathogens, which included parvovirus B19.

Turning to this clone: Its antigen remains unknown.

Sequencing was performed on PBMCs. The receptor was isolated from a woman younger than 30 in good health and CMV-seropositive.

CDR3 DNA sequence: TGCGCCAGCAGCTTCCGGGACAGGGCCCCCAGTGAGCAGTTCTTC. This gives the protein CASSFRDRAPSEQFF. V usage is TRBV5-1 and J usage is TRBJ2-1; TRBD1 agrees at 9 bases. Germline-derived CDR1 and CDR2 are SGHRS and YFSETQ. CDR3 size: 15 residues. Trimming took 2 bases from V and 9 from J; bases not matched to a gene: 9. The variable domain in full, with the rest retrieved from reference TRBV5-1 and TRBJ2-1, is KAGVTQTPRYLIKTRGQQVTLSCSPISGHRSVSWYQQTPGQGLQFLFEYFSETQRNKGNFPGRFSGRQFSNSRSEMNVSTLELGDSALYLCASSFRDRAPSEQFFGPGTRLTVL.